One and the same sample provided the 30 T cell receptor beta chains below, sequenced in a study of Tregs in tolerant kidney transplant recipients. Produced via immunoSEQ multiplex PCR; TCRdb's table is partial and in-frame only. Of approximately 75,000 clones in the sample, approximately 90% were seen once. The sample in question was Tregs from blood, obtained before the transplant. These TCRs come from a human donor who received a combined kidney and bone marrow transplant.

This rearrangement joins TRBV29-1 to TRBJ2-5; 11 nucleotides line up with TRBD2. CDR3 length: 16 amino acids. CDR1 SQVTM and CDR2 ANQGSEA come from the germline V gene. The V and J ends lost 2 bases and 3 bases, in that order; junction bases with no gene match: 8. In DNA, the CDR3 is TGCAGCGTTGAAAAACCCCAACTAGCGGGGGAAGAGACCCAGTACTTC. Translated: CSVEKPQLAGEETQYF.

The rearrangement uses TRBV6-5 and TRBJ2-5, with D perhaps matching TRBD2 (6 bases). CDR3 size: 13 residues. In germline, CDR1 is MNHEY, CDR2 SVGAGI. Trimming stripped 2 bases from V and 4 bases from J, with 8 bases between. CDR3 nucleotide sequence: TGTGCCAGCAGTTACCGAGCGGGAGAGACCCAGTACTTC. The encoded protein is CASSYRAGETQYF.

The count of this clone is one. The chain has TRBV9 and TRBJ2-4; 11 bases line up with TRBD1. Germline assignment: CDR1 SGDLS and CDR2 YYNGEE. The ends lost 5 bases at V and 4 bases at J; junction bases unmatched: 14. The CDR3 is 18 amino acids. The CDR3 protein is CASSPPRTGGSTKNIQYF. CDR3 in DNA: TGTGCCAGCAGTCCTCCTCGGACAGGGGGCAGCACGAAAAACATTCAGTACTTC.

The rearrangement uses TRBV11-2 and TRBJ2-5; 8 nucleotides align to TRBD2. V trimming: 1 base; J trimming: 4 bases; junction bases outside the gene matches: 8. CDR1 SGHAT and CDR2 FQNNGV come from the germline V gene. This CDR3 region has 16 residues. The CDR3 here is CASSLVGSGIAETQYF. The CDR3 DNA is TGTGCCAGCAGCTTAGTGGGTAGCGGGATCGCAGAGACCCAGTACTTC.

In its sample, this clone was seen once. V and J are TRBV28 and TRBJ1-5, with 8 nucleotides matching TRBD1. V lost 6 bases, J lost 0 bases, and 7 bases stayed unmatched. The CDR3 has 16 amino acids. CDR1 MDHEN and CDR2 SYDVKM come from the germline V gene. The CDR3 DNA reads TGTGCCAGCAGCCCCGGACAGGGCGATAGCAATCAGCCCCAGCATTTT. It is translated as CASSPGQGDSNQPQHF.

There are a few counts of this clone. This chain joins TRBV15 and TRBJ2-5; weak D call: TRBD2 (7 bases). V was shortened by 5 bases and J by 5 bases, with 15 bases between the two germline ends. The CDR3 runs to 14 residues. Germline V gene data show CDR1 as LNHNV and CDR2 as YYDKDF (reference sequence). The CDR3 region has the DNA TGTGCCACCAGCGGAGGGGGGGCAGGGGAGACCCAGTACTTC. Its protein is CATSGGGAGETQYF.

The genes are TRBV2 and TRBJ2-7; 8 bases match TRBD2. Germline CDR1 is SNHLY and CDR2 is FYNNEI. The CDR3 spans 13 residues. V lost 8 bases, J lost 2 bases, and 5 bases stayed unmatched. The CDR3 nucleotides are TGTGCCAGCCTACTAGCGGAGCCCTACGAGCAGTACTTC. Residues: CASLLAEPYEQYF.

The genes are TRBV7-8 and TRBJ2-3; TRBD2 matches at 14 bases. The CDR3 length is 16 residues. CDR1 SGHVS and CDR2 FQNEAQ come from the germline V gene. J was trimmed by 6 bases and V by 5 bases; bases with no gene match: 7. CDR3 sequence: CASSPGLAGVPDTQYF. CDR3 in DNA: TGTGCCAGCAGCCCGGGACTAGCGGGAGTCCCCGATACGCAGTATTTT.

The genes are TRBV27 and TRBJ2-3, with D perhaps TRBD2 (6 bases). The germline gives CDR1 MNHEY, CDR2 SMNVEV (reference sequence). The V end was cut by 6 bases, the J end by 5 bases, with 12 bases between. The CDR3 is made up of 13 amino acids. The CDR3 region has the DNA TGTGCCAGCAGCCGGGGGACGGGAGATACGCAGTATTTT. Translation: CASSRGTGDTQYF.

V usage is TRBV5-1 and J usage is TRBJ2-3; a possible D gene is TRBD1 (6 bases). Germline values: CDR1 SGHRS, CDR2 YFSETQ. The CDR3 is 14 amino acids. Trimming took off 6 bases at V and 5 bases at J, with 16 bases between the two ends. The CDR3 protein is CASTFLGARDTQYF. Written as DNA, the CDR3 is TGCGCCAGCACCTTCCTGGGGGCACGAGATACGCAGTATTTT.

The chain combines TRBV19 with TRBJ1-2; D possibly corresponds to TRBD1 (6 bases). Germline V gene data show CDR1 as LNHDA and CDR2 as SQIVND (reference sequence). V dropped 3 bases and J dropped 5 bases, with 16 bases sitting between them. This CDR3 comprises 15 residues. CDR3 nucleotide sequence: TGTGCCAGTAGTATCGGGTTGGGGGCAGCATATGGCTACACCTTC. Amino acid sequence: CASSIGLGAAYGYTF.

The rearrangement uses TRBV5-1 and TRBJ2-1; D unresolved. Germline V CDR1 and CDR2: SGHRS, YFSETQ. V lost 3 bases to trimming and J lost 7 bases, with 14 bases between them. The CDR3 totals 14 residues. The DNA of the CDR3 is TGCGCCAGCAGCTCGCTAGTCTTCGGGAATGAGCAGTTCTTC. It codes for CASSSLVFGNEQFF.

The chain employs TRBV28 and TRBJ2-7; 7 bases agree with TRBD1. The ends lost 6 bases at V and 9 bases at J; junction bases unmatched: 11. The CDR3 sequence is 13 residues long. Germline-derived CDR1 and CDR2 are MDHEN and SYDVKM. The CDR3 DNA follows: TGTGCCAGCAGCCCTGGAATAGGGGGCCGGCAGTACTTC. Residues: CASSPGIGGRQYF.

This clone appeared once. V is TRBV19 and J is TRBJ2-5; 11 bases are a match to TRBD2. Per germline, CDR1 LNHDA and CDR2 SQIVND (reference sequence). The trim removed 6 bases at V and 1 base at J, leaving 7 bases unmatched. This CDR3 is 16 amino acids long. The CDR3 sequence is CASSPTLAGGQETQYF. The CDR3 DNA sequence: TGTGCCAGTAGCCCTACCCTAGCGGGGGGCCAAGAGACCCAGTACTTC.

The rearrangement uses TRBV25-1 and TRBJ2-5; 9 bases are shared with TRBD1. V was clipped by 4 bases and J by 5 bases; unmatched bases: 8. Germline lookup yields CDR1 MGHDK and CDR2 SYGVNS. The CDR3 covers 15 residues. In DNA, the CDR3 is TGTGCCAGCAGTGCCAGACAGGGGGGGTCGGAGACCCAGTACTTC. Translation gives CASSARQGGSETQYF.

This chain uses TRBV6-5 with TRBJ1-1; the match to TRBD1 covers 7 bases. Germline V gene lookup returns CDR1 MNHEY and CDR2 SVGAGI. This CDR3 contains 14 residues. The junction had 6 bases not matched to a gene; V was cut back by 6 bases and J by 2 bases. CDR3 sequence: CASSPGQRNTEAFF. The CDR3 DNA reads TGTGCCAGCAGCCCGGGACAGCGAAACACTGAAGCTTTCTTT.

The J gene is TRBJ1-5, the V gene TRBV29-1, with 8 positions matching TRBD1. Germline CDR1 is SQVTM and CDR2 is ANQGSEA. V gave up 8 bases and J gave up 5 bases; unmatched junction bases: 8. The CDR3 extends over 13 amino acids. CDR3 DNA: TGCAGCATAGGACAGGGAAGGGATCAGCCCCAGCATTTT. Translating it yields CSIGQGRDQPQHF. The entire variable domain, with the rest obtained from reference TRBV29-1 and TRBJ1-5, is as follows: SAVISQKPSRDICQRGTSLTIQCQVDSQVTMMFWYRQQPGQSLTLIATANQGSEATYESGFVIDKFPISRPNLTFSTLTVSNMSPEDSSIYLCSIGQGRDQPQHFGDGTRLSIL.

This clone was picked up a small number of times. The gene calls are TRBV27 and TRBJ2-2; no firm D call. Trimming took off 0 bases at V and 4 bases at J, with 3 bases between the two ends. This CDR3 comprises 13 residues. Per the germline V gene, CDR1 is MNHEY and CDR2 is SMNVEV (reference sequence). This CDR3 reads CASSLSGTGELFF. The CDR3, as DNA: TGTGCCAGCAGTTTATCGGGCACCGGGGAGCTGTTTTTT.

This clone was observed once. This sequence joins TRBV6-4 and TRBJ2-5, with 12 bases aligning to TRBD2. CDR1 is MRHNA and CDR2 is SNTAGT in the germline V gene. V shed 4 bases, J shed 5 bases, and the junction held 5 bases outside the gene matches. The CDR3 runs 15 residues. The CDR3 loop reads CASSVLAGGPETQYF. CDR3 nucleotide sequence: TGTGCCAGCAGTGTTCTAGCGGGAGGGCCGGAGACCCAGTACTTC.

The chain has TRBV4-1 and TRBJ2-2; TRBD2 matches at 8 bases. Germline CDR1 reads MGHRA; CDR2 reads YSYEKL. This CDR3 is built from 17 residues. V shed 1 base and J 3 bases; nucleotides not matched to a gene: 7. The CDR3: CASSQVGIAGHTGELFF. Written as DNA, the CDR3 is TGCGCCAGCAGCCAAGTCGGGATAGCGGGGCACACCGGGGAGCTGTTTTTT.

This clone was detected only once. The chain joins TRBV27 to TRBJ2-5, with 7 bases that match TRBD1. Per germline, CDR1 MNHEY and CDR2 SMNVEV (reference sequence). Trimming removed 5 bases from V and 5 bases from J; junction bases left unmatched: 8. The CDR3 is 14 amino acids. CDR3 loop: CASSGLARGETQYF. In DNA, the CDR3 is TGTGCCAGCAGTGGGCTAGCCAGGGGGGAGACCCAGTACTTC.

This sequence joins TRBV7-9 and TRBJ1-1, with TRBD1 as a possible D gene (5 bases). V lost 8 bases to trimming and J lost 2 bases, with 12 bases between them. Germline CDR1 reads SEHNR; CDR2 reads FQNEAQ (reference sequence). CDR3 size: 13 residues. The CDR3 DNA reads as TGTGCCAGCGCCAGGGTGGCTAACACTGAAGCTTTCTTT. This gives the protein CASARVANTEAFF. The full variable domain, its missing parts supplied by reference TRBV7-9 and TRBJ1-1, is DTGVSQNPRHKITKRGQNVTFRCDPISEHNRLYWYRQTLGQGPEFLTYFQNEAQLEKSRLLSDRFSAERPKGSFSTLEIQRTEQGDSAMYLCASARVANTEAFFGQGTRLTVV.

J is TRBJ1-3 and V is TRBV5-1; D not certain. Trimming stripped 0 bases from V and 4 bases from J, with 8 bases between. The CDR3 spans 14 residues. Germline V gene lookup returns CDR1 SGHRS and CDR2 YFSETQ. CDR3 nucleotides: TGCGCCAGCAGCTTGGCAGGTCTGGGAAACACCATATATTTT. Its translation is CASSLAGLGNTIYF.

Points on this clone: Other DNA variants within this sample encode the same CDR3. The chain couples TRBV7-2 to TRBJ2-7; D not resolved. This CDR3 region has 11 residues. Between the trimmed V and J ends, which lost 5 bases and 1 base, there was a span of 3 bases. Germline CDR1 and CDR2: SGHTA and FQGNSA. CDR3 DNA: TGTGCCAGCAGCCTGTCCTACGAGCAGTACTTC. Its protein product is CASSLSYEQYF.

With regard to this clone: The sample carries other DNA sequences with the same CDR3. The chain's CDR3 is CATRNRQATNTEAFF. CDR3 in DNA: TGTGCCACCAGAAACCGACAGGCCACGAACACTGAAGCTTTCTTT. The J gene is TRBJ1-1, the V gene TRBV15, with D tentatively TRBD1 (6 bases). The germline CDR1 and CDR2 sequences are LNHNV and YYDKDF (reference sequence). V lost 6 bases and J lost 1, with 15 bases in between. The CDR3 is 15 residues long.

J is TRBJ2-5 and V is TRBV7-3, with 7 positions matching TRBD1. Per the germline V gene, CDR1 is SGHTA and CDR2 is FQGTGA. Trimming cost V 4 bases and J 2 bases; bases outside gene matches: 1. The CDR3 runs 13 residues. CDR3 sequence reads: CASSSGQQETQYF. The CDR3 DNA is TGTGCCAGCAGCTCGGGACAGCAAGAGACCCAGTACTTC.

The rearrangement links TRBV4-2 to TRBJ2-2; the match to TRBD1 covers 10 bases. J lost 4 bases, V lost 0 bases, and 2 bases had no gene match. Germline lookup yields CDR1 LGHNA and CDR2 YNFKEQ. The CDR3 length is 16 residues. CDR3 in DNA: TGTGCCAGCAGCCAAGAGGGACAGGGGTTCACCGGGGAGCTGTTTTTT. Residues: CASSQEGQGFTGELFF.

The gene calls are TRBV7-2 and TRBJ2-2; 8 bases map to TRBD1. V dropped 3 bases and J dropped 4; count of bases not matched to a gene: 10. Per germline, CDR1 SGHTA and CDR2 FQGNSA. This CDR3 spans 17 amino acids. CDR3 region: CASSLPPGQETTGELFF. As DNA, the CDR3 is TGTGCCAGCAGCTTGCCCCCGGGACAGGAGACCACCGGGGAGCTGTTTTTT.

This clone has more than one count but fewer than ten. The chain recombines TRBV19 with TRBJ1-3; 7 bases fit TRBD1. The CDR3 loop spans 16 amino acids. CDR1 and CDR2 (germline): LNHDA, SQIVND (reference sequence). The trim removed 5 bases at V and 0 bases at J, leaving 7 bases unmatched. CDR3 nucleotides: TGTGCCAGTAGTGACGACAGGGCCTACTCTGGAAACACCATATATTTT. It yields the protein CASSDDRAYSGNTIYF. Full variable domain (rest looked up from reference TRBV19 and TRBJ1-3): DGGITQSPKYLFRKEGQNVTLSCEQNLNHDAMYWYRQDPGQGLRLIYYSQIVNDFQKGDIAEGYSVSREKKESFPLTVTSAQKNPTAFYLCASSDDRAYSGNTIYFGEGSWLTVV.

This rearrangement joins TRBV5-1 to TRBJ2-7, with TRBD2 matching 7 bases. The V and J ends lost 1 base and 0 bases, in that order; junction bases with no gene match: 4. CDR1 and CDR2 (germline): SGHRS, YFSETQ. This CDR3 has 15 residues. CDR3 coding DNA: TGCGCCAGCAGCTTGTCGCTAGCGGCCTCCTACGAGCAGTACTTC. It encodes CASSLSLAASYEQYF.